This T cell receptor beta chain originates from a study of T cell responses to AZD1222 COVID-19 vaccine. TCRdb's table, derived via immunoSEQ multiplex PCR, lists solely in-frame clones and lacks some. The table includes more than 85,000 clones, 70% to 90% detected once. A word on this clone: Its antigen is not identified.

Whole-study findings and limits: All repertoire sampling was performed exclusively after the peak T cell response. Spike-wide vaccine-associated CD4 TCRs dominated at 160-218 and 743-854. In a largely white British group with more females than males, clonal diversity was possibly underestimated.

Germline CDR1 MNHNY, CDR2 SVGAGI (reference sequence). V was pared by 7 bases and J by 0 bases, with 9 bases between. The length of the CDR3 is 14 residues. This clonotype originated in an adult in good health. The chain is built from TRBV6-6 and TRBJ2-2; no clear D. This sample comprised peripheral blood, obtained on day 0 of AZD1222 vaccination. The CDR3 loop is CASNPLPNTGELFF. The CDR3 DNA reads as TGTGCCAGCAACCCCTTACCGAACACCGGGGAGCTGTTTTTT.